Listed below are T cell receptor beta chains from one sample, sequenced in a study of shared clonotypes between healthy human individuals. The table came from immunoSEQ multiplex PCR; TCRdb's copy has only in-frame clones and leaves some out. The table lists a few million clones, around 95% of them singletons. Sample: naive CD8+ T cells from PBMCs. Receptors originate from a man younger than 35 in good health. Some clones in this sample may be carry-over from other donors' samples. Both conserved end residues are trimmed from each CDR3. D genes are given only for firm matches. Size values are once, few and many counts, or a class for expanded clones, and some rows have none.

>TRBV7-3|NA|NA|TRBJ2-1
ASSLITSMYSEQF
>TRBV4-3|TRBD2|NA|TRBJ2-1
ASSLYRGGNEQF
>TRBV10-3|TRBD1|NA|TRBJ1-1
AISESVQGATEAF
>TRBV18|TRBD1|NA|TRBJ2-7
ASSPAGTGPYEQY
>TRBV19|TRBD2|NA|TRBJ2-3
ASSIRLAATDTQY
>TRBV13|NA|NA|TRBJ1-1
ASSYRNTEAF
>TRBV7-6|TRBD2|NA|TRBJ2-7
ASSLAPAGGSYEQY
>TRBV7-2|NA|NA|TRBJ1-5
ASSLGGTRYQPQH
>TRBV28|TRBD1|once|TRBJ2-3
ASSPMTGLTDTQY
>TRBV5-1|TRBD1|NA|TRBJ1-1
ASSSGQGLRTEAF
>TRBV7-6|NA|NA|TRBJ1-1
ASSLVVNTEAF
>TRBV4-3|NA|NA|TRBJ2-3
ASSQVTASTDTQY
>TRBV7-6|NA|NA|TRBJ2-7
ASSPRVSGDEQY
>TRBV6-5|TRBD2|few|TRBJ2-1
ASSLLAGGDEQF
>TRBV9|NA|NA|TRBJ2-1
ASSAPPPTRYNEQF
>TRBV5-3|TRBD2|NA|TRBJ2-7
ARSPRTSGRAHHYEQY
>TRBV5-1|NA|NA|TRBJ1-5
ASRSRKVQPQH
>TRBV28|NA|NA|TRBJ1-1
ASSISSGSTEAF
>TRBV6-1|NA|NA|TRBJ1-5
ASSDTHSNQPQH
>TRBV6-1|NA|NA|TRBJ1-1
ASSGGAEAF
>TRBV7-9|NA|NA|TRBJ1-2
ASSASGIGYT
>TRBV5-1|NA|NA|TRBJ2-5
ASSLAVRGETQY
>TRBV7-9|NA|few|TRBJ1-1
ASSNAHIEAF
>TRBV6-1|NA|once|TRBJ2-7
ASSEATPHSYEQY
>TRBV7-8|NA|NA|TRBJ2-1
ASSLSSTYLYNEQF
>TRBV28|NA|once|TRBJ2-1
ASSLRGGSEQF
>TRBV30|NA|NA|TRBJ1-3
AWRVREAGNTIY
>TRBV29-1|TRBD2|NA|TRBJ2-2
SVEATSGRSPGELF
>TRBV5-4|TRBD1|NA|TRBJ2-7
ASSLRTGGRNEQY
>TRBV29-1|NA|NA|TRBJ2-7
SVDSGYEQY
>TRBV28|TRBD1|once|TRBJ1-5
ASSLPGTGDQPQH
>TRBV11-1|TRBD1|once|TRBJ2-2
ASSMTGTGELF
>TRBV15|TRBD2|NA|TRBJ2-1
ATSLAGASGDEQF
>TRBV5-8|NA|NA|TRBJ1-5
ASSFLTQPQH
>TRBV5-3|TRBD1|NA|TRBJ1-1
ARSSTRGQNTEAF
>TRBV15|TRBD2|NA|TRBJ2-1
ATSRGLAANNEQF
>TRBV4-1|NA|NA|TRBJ2-2
ASSQSGTGELF
>TRBV4-3|NA|NA|TRBJ2-1
ASSQDESGWYNEQF
>TRBV28|NA|NA|TRBJ2-7
ASSLRGNYEQY
>TRBV18|NA|NA|TRBJ1-5
ASSPPGGQPQH
>TRBV6-1|TRBD2|NA|TRBJ2-7
ASSGTSWSEQY
>TRBV27|NA|NA|TRBJ1-2
ASSFARVGYGYT
>TRBV5-1|NA|NA|TRBJ1-1
ASSFSDDRTEAF
>TRBV6-4|NA|NA|TRBJ1-2
ASSDPDMGGGYT